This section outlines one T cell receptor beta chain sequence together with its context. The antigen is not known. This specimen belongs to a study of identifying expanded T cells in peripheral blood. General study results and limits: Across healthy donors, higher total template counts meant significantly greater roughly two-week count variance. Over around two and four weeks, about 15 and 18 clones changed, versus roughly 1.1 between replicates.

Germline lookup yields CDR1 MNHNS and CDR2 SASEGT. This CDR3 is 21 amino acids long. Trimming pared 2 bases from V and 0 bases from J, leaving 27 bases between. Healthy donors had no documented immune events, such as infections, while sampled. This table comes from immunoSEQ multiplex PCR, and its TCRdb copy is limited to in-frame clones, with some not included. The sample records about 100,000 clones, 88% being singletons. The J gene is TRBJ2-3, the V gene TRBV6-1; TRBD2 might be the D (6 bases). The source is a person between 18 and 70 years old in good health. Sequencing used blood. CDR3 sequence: CASSEKPIRRGMITSTDTQYF. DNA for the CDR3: TGTGCCAGCAGTGAAAAACCGATCCGGCGGGGCATGATTACAAGCACAGATACGCAGTATTTT.